This T cell receptor (beta chain) was documented in a study of T cells in Graves' hyperthyroidism and ophthalmopathy (dated by TCRdb to about 2019). Broadly, across the study: Peripheral blood was sampled at the time of initial diagnosis, prior to any treatment. Following sampling, methimazole starting at 30 mg daily was given to hyperthyroidism patients, and high-dose intravenous methylprednisolone was given to ophthalmopathy patients. The 75 to 100 discovery patients were divided at random into training and test sets in a 7:3 ratio. In about 6 Graves' hyperthyroidism patients, the study also compared T-cell repertoires from thyroid tissue with T-cell repertoires from blood. TCR V-J signatures able to tell the groups apart were searched for in a discovery cohort of some 97 patients, of whom fewer than 45 had Graves' ophthalmopathy and about 60 had stable Graves' hyperthyroidism. The paper describes TCR Vbeta CDR3 sequencing of 140 or so peripheral blood samples, made up of roughly 40 ophthalmopathy patients, 70 to 75 hyperthyroidism patients and 17 progressor patients. Whether ophthalmopathy could be predicted prospectively was tested in an independent validation cohort made up of about 18 hyperthyroidism patients plus 17 patients who later progressed to ophthalmopathy.

The table lists this clonotype with many counts. The antigen it binds to is not known. Base-call qualities are not available, and no considerably larger clone is one nucleotide away. Ophthalmopathy patients had moderately to severely active disease, Clinical Activity Score of at least 3, NOSPECS grade of at least 4, and duration under 3 months. Any patient with an uncontrolled infection, another autoimmune disease, pregnancy or lactation was excluded. Diagnoses were based on clinical symptoms, serum thyroxine and TRAb, thyroid ultrasound and orbital computed tomography. PBMCs were isolated from 10 ml of fresh peripheral blood by Ficoll-Paque density gradient centrifugation. Trizol reagent was used to extract total RNA, and RNA quality was then checked on an Agilent 2100 Bioanalyzer. Amplification of TCR beta CDR3 regions was carried out from RNA transcripts. The TCR CDR3 was subjected to a first round of RT-PCR using the HTBI primer set and the Qiagen OneStep RT-PCR kit. A second multiplex PCR round built the libraries, followed by size selection and purification. The libraries were sequenced on an Illumina HiSeq2000 using paired-end 100 bp reads. From the authors' description of their analysis: SOAPnuke was used to process the raw data, throwing out any read that contained adapters or uncalled bases, had a mean Phred below 15, or lacked an exact constant-primer or identifier match. High-quality paired reads were merged using COPE v1.2.5, and each unique nucleotide sequence was defined as a clonotype. MiTCR v1.1 was used to align the clonotypes against IMGT TRBV, TRBD and TRBJ reference segments. Analysis was restricted to V-J combinations with a frequency above 0.0001, which covered roughly 99% of repertoires. A TCS score was defined as the ratio between F50 (clonal expansion) and ExV (chaos), using BLOSUM62-based TCRdist between CDR3 peptides within each V-J. Welch's t-statistics and random forest reduced around 510 V-J features to 10 to 15, which were used in a naive Bayes classifier (R e1071). TCRdb reprocessed the public reads (quality trimming at Q25 with fastp, clone calling with MiXCR) and kept in-frame beta chains. Every CDR3 protein is listed once, alongside the most common genes and DNA of its rows. Clone size and V and J calls follow TCRdb, not the original study. This sample lists hundreds of thousands of distinct CDR3 sequences; approximately 20% were detected once. The ten largest make up over 45% of the sample.

The study at large found these results: In validation, progression to ophthalmopathy was predicted by the model with around 71% sensitivity and just over 72% specificity, a median of 6.5 months before onset. Most expanded thyroid clonotypes (frequency above 0.001) were also detected in blood, suggesting blood repertoires may reflect thyroid immune responses. A model built on a 13 V-J signature distinguished ophthalmopathy from stable hyperthyroidism, reaching 87.88% sensitivity and 81% to 83% specificity in cross-validation and 80%/75% in testing. No statistical method was used to set the sample size in advance, and investigators knew the group allocation.

For this chain, trimming is 3 bases at the V end and 7 bases at the J end, and the number of junction bases without a gene match is 10. As encoded in the germline V gene, CDR1 is SNHLY while CDR2 is FYNNEI. Its CDR3 holds 15 amino acids, cysteine through phenylalanine. Only the CDR3 region is kept as DNA, spanning 45 bases read in frame from base 1. Material for sequencing was blood. The chain links TRBV2 with TRBJ2-7, with 9 middle bases fitting TRBD1. This TCR was sampled from a man aged 35 to 55 with Graves' ophthalmopathy. The CDR3 sequence is CASSDLDRGGLEQYF. At the DNA level, the sequence is TGTGCCAGCAGTGACTTGGACAGGGGAGGTTTGGAGCAGTACTTC.